One TCR beta chain is described in this entry. The antigen is unknown. The data stem from a study of Ad26.COV2.S vaccination and SARS-CoV-2 variants. Study in general: Ad26.COV2.S arm of COV1001 included the donor. Study-wide points: Substantial breadth in spike-specific CD8+ and CD4+ T cell responses was reportedly seen after vaccination.

Germline assignment: CDR1 DFQATT and CDR2 SNEGSKA (reference sequence). J was trimmed by 2 bases and V by 3 bases; bases with no gene match: 3. CDR3 length: 16 amino acids. Here immunoSEQ multiplex PCR was the method, and the copy in TCRdb shows in-frame clones only, minus some. The sample records some 290,000 clones, about 86% being singletons. Treatment in this sample: some 20 received Ad26.COV2.S at low or high dose, single or two shots; roughly 5 received placebo; per-sample allocation not given. Sampling was performed 63 days after the first vaccine or placebo injection. This receptor was taken from a person between 18 and 65 years old who received the Ad26.COV2.S COVID-19 vaccine or a placebo. The gene calls are TRBV20-1 and TRBJ2-3, with 15 bases identical to TRBD2. The source was peripheral blood, collected in a trial of Ad26.COV2.S vaccine versus placebo. CDR3 bases: TGCAGTGCTAGTGGACTAGCGGGGGGGCTCACAGATACGCAGTATTTT. Residues: CSASGLAGGLTDTQYF.